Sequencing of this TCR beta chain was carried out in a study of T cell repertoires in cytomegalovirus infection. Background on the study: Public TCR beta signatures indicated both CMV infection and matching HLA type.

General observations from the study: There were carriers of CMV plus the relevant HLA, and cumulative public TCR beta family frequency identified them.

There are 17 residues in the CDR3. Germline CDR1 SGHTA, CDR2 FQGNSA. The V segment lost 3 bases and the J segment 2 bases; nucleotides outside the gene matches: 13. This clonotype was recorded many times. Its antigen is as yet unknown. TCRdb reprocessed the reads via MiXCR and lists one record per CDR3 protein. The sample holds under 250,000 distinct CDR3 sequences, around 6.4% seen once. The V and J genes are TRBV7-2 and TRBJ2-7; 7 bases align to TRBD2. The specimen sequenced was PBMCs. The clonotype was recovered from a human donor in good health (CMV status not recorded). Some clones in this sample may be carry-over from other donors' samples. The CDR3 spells CASSFPTGRDTTYEQYF. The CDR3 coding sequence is TGTGCCAGCAGCTTCCCAACGGGGAGGGATACCACCTACGAGCAGTACTTC. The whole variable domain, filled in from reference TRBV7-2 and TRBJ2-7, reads GAGVSQSPSNKVTEKGKDVELRCDPISGHTALYWYRQSLGQGLEFLIYFQGNSAPDKSGLPSDRFSAERTGGSVSTLTIQRTQQEDSAVYLCASSFPTGRDTTYEQYFGPGTRLTVT.